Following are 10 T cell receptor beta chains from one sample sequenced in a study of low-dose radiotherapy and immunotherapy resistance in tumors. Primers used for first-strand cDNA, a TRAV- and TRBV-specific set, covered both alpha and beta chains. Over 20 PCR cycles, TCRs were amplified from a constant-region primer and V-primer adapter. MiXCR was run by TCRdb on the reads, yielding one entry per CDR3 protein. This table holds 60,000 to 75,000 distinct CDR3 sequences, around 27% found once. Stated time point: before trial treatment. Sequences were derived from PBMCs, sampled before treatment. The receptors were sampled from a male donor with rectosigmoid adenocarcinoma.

For the CDR3, the DNA is TGTGCCACCAGTGACCATAGGACTAGCGGGAGGGCCGTTTCAGACATTCAGTACTTC. Translated: CATSDHRTSGRAVSDIQYF. The chain is built from TRBV24-1 and TRBJ2-4, with 15 positions matching TRBD2. Trimming took 4 bases from V and 8 from J; bases not matched to a gene: 14. This CDR3 contains 19 residues. CDR1 is KGHDR, CDR2 SFDVKD, per germline.

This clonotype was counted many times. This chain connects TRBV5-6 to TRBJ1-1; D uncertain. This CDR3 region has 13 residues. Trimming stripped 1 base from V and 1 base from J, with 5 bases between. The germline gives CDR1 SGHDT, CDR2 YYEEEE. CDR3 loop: CASSLMTNTEAFF. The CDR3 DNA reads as TGTGCCAGCAGCTTGATGACGAACACTGAAGCTTTCTTT.

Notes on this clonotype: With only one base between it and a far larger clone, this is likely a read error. CDR3 in amino acids: CASSLGLEGEQYF. The CDR3 bases are TGTGCCAGCAGCTTAGGACTGGAGGGTGAGCAGTACTTC. V and J are TRBV11-2 and TRBJ2-4, with TRBD2 as a possible D gene (6 bases). Trimming stripped 1 base from V and 13 bases from J, with 14 bases between. This CDR3 region has 13 residues. Germline values: CDR1 SGHAT, CDR2 FQNNGV.

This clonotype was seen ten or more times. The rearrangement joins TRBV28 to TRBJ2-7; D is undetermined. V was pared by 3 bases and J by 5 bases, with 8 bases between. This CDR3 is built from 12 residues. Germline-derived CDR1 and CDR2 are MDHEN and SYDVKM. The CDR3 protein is CASSFLPHEQYF. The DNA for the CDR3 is TGTGCCAGCAGTTTTCTGCCCCACGAGCAGTACTTC.

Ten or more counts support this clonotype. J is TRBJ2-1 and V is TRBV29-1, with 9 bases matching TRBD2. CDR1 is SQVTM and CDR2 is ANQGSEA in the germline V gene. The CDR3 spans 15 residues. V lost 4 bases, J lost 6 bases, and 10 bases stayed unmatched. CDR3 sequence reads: CSVVLGSGSFNEQFF. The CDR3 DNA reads TGCAGCGTTGTTCTTGGTAGCGGGAGTTTCAATGAGCAGTTCTTC.

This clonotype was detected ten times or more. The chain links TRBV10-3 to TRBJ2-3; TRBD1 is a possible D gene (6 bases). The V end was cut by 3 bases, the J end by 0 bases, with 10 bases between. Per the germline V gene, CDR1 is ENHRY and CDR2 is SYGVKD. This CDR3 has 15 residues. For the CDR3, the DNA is TGTGCCATCAGTGATCCGGGACACAGCACAGATACGCAGTATTTT. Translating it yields CAISDPGHSTDTQYF.

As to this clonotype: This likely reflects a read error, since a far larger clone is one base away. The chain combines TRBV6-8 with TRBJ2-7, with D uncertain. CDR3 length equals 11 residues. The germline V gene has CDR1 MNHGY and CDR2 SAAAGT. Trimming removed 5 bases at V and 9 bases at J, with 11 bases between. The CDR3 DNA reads TGTGCCAGCAGTAACCCCGTGGGGCAGTACTTC. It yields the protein CASSNPVGQYF.

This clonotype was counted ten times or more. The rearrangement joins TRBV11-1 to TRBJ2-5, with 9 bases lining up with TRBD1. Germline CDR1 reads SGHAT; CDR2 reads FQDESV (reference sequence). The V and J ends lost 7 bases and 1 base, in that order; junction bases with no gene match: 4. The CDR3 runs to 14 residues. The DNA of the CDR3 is TGTGCCAGCAACCTACAGGGGGCCCAAGAGACCCAGTACTTC. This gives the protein CASNLQGAQETQYF.

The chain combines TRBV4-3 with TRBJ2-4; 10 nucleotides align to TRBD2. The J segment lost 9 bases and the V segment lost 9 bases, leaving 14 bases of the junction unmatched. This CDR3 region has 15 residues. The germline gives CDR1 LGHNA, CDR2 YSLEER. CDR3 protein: CARATKREGLGIQYF. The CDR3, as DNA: TGCGCCAGGGCCACTAAGCGGGAGGGCCTTGGCATTCAGTACTTC.

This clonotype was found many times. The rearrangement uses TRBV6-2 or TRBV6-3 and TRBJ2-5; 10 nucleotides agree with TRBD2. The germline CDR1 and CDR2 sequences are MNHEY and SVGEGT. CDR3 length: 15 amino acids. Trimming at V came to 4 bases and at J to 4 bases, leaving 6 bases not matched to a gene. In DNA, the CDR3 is TGTGCCAGCAGTTCTCTAGCGGGAGAAACAGAGACCCAGTACTTC. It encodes CASSSLAGETETQYF.